This T cell receptor beta chain is from a study of immune evolution from preneoplasia to lung adenocarcinoma. At the level of the study: HLA loss of heterozygosity: about 7% AIS, approximately 15% MIA, around 35% ADC, none AAH.

Clones were read by immunoSEQ multiplex PCR, and TCRdb kept only the in-frame ones, dropping some. The table records approximately 15,000 clones, 85% of them present only once. Trimming cost V 1 base and J 4 bases, with 10 bases left between them. The germline CDR1 and CDR2 sequences are MGHRA and YSYEKL. The CDR3 loop spans 14 amino acids. Only a few counts were recorded for this clone. Its antigen is still unknown. Premalignant or tumor cells were enriched by macro-dissection after pathologic assessment. Overall study findings and caveats: From normal lung to invasive adenocarcinoma, top clone frequencies appeared to decrease.

This clonotype originated in a donor aged 70 or over with lung adenocarcinoma. Sequenced input: FFPE lung adenocarcinoma in situ tissue. The chain carries TRBV4-1 and TRBJ1-1; unclear D gene. CDR3 sequence (DNA): TGCGCCAGCAGCCAAGGCCCAGCAATCACTGAAGCTTTCTTT. Its protein is CASSQGPAITEAFF.